This T cell receptor (beta chain) was sequenced in a study of T cells after yellow fever vaccination. Germline values: CDR1 MNHNS, CDR2 SASEGT. This CDR3 has 15 residues. The junction had 9 bases not matched to a gene; V was cut back by 6 bases and J by 4 bases. One entry per CDR3 protein results from TCRdb running MiXCR on the 5' RACE reads. The sample lists some 560,000 distinct CDR3 sequences, 19% occurring once. This clonotype was seen more than once but under ten times. Antigen: not known. Findings and limits, study-wide: Weaker overall was a secondary response that nonetheless peaked faster, on day 5 versus 15.

V usage is TRBV6-1 and J usage is TRBJ2-1; 7 bases map to TRBD2. The receptor comes from a young man who received the YFV17D yellow fever vaccine. The source material was PBMCs, sampled 15 days after the yellow fever booster vaccination. CDR3: CASSPGGGRYNEQFF. The CDR3 DNA reads TGTGCCAGCAGCCCGGGGGGAGGAAGATACAATGAGCAGTTCTTC.